The 24 T cell receptor beta chains reported below all come from one sample, sequenced in a study of OX40 agonist ivuxolimab in advanced cancers. Clones were sequenced by immunoSEQ multiplex PCR, and TCRdb holds only the in-frame ones, with some missing. The sample holds over 60,000 clones; about 85% are singletons and the top ten take more than 0.6%. The starting material was CD4+ or CD8+ T cells sorted from blood, obtained in a trial of the OX40 agonist ivuxolimab. The origin of the receptors is an adult with an advanced solid tumor such as melanoma, head and neck, liver or kidney cancer.

The rearrangement uses TRBV4-3 and TRBJ2-3, with D possibly being TRBD2 (6 bases). The CDR3 sequence is 14 residues long. The germline CDR1 and CDR2 sequences are LGHNA and YSLEER. Trimming left V 5 bases short and J 2 bases short, with 11 bases between. CDR3 in DNA: TGCGCCAGCAGCTGGGAGGCCTACACAGATACGCAGTATTTT. It yields the protein CASSWEAYTDTQYF.

The CDR3 DNA follows: TGCGCCAGCAGCTTCCTAGCGGGGAGCACAGATACGCAGTATTTT. Translated, it gives CASSFLAGSTDTQYF. The chain couples TRBV5-1 to TRBJ2-3; 9 bases are a match to TRBD2. This CDR3 is built from 15 residues. The junction had 1 base not matched to a gene; V was cut back by 2 bases and J by 0 bases. Germline values: CDR1 SGHRS, CDR2 YFSETQ. Together with reference TRBV5-1 and TRBJ2-3, the CDR3 gives the full variable domain: KAGVTQTPRYLIKTRGQQVTLSCSPISGHRSVSWYQQTPGQGLQFLFEYFSETQRNKGNFPGRFSGRQFSNSRSEMNVSTLELGDSALYLCASSFLAGSTDTQYFGPGTRLTVL.

The chain recombines TRBV7-2 with TRBJ1-2, with a weak D call TRBD1 (6 bases). Germline V CDR1 and CDR2: SGHTA, FQGNSA. V was cut by 5 bases and J by 4 bases, with 14 bases left in between. This CDR3 is 14 amino acids long. The CDR3 is CASSPLVGGYGYTF. The CDR3 coding sequence is TGTGCCAGCAGCCCCCTTGTAGGGGGCTATGGCTACACCTTC.

This chain joins TRBV6-5 and TRBJ1-4; D call uncertain. V gave up 4 bases and J gave up 9 bases, with 12 bases separating them. The length of the CDR3 is 13 residues. The germline V gene has CDR1 MNHEY and CDR2 SVGAGI. CDR3 bases: TGTGCCAGCAGTTTTTATTCCGGCCAAAAACTGTTTTTT. Translating it yields CASSFYSGQKLFF.

This chain joins TRBV7-3 and TRBJ1-6; TRBD1 might be the D (6 bases). Germline CDR1 SGHTA, CDR2 FQGTGA. With 1 base removed from V and 4 bases from J, the gap between germline ends came to 11 bases. This CDR3 has 16 residues. The CDR3 sequence: CASSLRARGYNSPLHF. The CDR3 nucleotides are TGTGCCAGCAGCTTAAGGGCCAGGGGTTATAATTCACCCCTCCACTTT.

Only a few counts were recorded for this clone. This rearrangement joins TRBV20-1 to TRBJ1-2; 7 bases align to TRBD1. This CDR3 spans 11 amino acids. CDR1 and CDR2 (germline): DFQATT, SNEGSKA (reference sequence). The V segment lost 6 bases and the J segment 4 bases; nucleotides outside the gene matches: 2. The CDR3 DNA is TGCAGTGCAGGGGGCGGCTATGGCTACACCTTC. The encoded protein is CSAGGGYGYTF.

The chain has TRBV25-1 and TRBJ2-3; D is possibly TRBD2 (6 bases). Trimming left V 3 bases short and J 1 base short, with 8 bases between. This CDR3 is 14 amino acids long. Germline CDR1 is MGHDK and CDR2 is SYGVNS. For the CDR3, the DNA is TGTGCCAGCAGTGAGCCGGGGGGCACAGATACGCAGTATTTT. It codes for CASSEPGGTDTQYF.

The rearrangement uses TRBV11-2 and TRBJ1-2; D call uncertain. V was trimmed by 4 bases and J by 0 bases, leaving 15 bases between them. CDR3 size: 16 residues. The germline CDR1 and CDR2 sequences are SGHAT and FQNNGV. CDR3 DNA sequence: TGTGCCAGCAGCTCCTACATGGACGGAGCTAACTATGGCTACACCTTC. This translates into CASSSYMDGANYGYTF.

The chain links TRBV19 to TRBJ1-6; possible D gene TRBD1, 6 bases. The V and J ends lost 1 base and 5 bases respectively, with 15 bases between them. The CDR3 runs to 17 residues. Germline assignment: CDR1 LNHDA and CDR2 SQIVND (reference sequence). In nucleotides, the CDR3 is TGTGCCAGTAGTATAGGGGGGCAGCTGCCTCATAATTCACCCCTCCACTTT. This codes for CASSIGGQLPHNSPLHF.

The genes are TRBV2 and TRBJ1-5, with D perhaps matching TRBD1 (5 bases). Germline CDR1 is SNHLY and CDR2 is FYNNEI. The CDR3 extends over 13 amino acids. With 4 bases removed from V and 2 bases from J, the gap between germline ends came to 6 bases. CDR3: CASSGGGNQPQHF. CDR3 bases: TGTGCCAGCAGTGGAGGGGGCAATCAGCCCCAGCATTTT.

The chain couples TRBV5-6 to TRBJ2-2, with 15 bases lining up with TRBD2. CDR1 SGHDT and CDR2 YYEEEE come from the germline V gene. CDR3 length equals 17 residues. The trim removed 4 bases at V and 4 bases at J, leaving 5 bases unmatched. CDR3 DNA: TGTGCCAGCAGCCCCGGACTAGCGGGGGGGGTCACCGGGGAGCTGTTTTTT. Translating gives CASSPGLAGGVTGELFF.

The CDR3 nucleotides read TGCGCCAGCAGCTTGGCCTATCGGGGGGCCTCCTACGAGCAGTACTTC. Protein product: CASSLAYRGASYEQYF. The rearrangement links TRBV5-1 to TRBJ2-7; D is perhaps TRBD2 (7 bases). The germline gives CDR1 SGHRS, CDR2 YFSETQ. V lost 0 bases and J lost 0, with 13 bases in between. This CDR3 is 16 amino acids long.

The chain uses TRBV18 and TRBJ1-2, with D unresolved. The CDR3 runs to 15 residues. Germline V gene sequence: CDR1 KGHSH, CDR2 LQKENI. Trimming pared 3 bases from V and 2 bases from J, leaving 13 bases between. CDR3: CASSPDLAPNYGYTF. In DNA, the CDR3 is TGTGCCAGCTCACCGGATCTCGCGCCCAACTATGGCTACACCTTC.

The J gene is TRBJ2-7, the V gene TRBV6-5; a weak D match, TRBD2 (6 bases). This CDR3 region has 15 residues. Germline loops: CDR1 MNHEY, CDR2 SVGAGI. The ends were cut back, 10 bases at V and 3 bases at J, with 22 bases in the middle. CDR3 sequence (DNA): TGTGCCACCCGAGAGGAGGGACGGAACCGCTACGAGCAGTACTTC. Residues: CATREEGRNRYEQYF.

This clone was recorded a few times. The DNA for the CDR3 is TGTGCCAGCAGCTCGGGACAGCACAATGAAAAACTGTTTTTT. Translating gives CASSSGQHNEKLFF. The chain combines TRBV5-4 with TRBJ1-4; 7 bases are a match to TRBD1. There are 14 residues in the CDR3. Per germline, CDR1 SGHNT and CDR2 YYREEE (reference sequence). J lost 5 bases, V lost 3 bases, and 4 bases had no gene match.

The chain links TRBV7-2 to TRBJ1-1; no clear D. The CDR3 contains 12 residues. CDR1 SGHTA and CDR2 FQGNSA come from the germline V gene. The germline V and J ends were trimmed by 3 bases and 6 bases, with 8 bases remaining between them. This CDR3 is CASSFEGPEAFF. Written as DNA, the CDR3 is TGTGCCAGCAGCTTCGAGGGCCCTGAAGCTTTCTTT.

The chain uses TRBV6-1 and TRBJ2-3; D is perhaps TRBD1 (6 bases). V lost 2 bases to trimming and J lost 6 bases, with 15 bases between them. Germline assignment: CDR1 MNHNS and CDR2 SASEGT. This CDR3 contains 15 residues. The CDR3 nucleotides are TGTGCCAGCAGTGAACAGGGGTACACTTCGGATACGCAGTATTTT. It specifies CASSEQGYTSDTQYF.

The chain couples TRBV30 to TRBJ1-4; the D gene is possibly TRBD1 (5 bases). Germline V gives CDR1 GTSNPN, CDR2 SVGIG (reference sequence). The CDR3 has 16 amino acids. Trimming cost V 5 bases and J 6 bases, with 22 bases left between them. CDR3 residues: CAWGTPGGGSDEKLFF. DNA for the CDR3: TGTGCCTGGGGGACCCCGGGGGGGGGTTCGGATGAAAAACTGTTTTTT.

J is TRBJ2-5 and V is TRBV5-1, with TRBD2 as a possible D gene (5 bases). Germline CDR1 is SGHRS and CDR2 is YFSETQ. Trimming removed 1 base from V and 2 bases from J, with 15 bases in between. The CDR3 loop spans 16 amino acids. CDR3 in DNA: TGCGCCAGCAGCTTGCGGTCTAGCCCCTTTCAAGAGACCCAGTACTTC. Amino acid sequence: CASSLRSSPFQETQYF.

The V gene is TRBV9, the J gene TRBJ1-1; D is unresolved. Between the trimmed V and J ends, which lost 1 base and 2 bases, there was a span of 9 bases. There are 14 residues in the CDR3. CDR1 is SGDLS and CDR2 is YYNGEE in the germline V gene. CDR3 residues: CASSVRSLNTEAFF. The CDR3 DNA reads TGTGCCAGCAGCGTACGTTCCCTCAACACTGAAGCTTTCTTT. The full variable domain, rest sourced from reference TRBV9 and TRBJ1-1, is DSGVTQTPKHLITATGQRVTLRCSPRSGDLSVYWYQQSLDQGLQFLIQYYNGEERAKGNILERFSAQQFPDLHSELNLSSLELGDSALYFCASSVRSLNTEAFFGQGTRLTVV.

The chain employs TRBV7-9 and TRBJ2-1, with 14 bases identical to TRBD2. The junction had 5 bases not matched to a gene; V was cut back by 4 bases and J by 12 bases. CDR1 and CDR2 (germline): SEHNR, FQNEAQ (reference sequence). The CDR3 loop spans 14 amino acids. CDR3 residues: CASSSGLAGVGQFF. The CDR3 DNA reads TGTGCCAGCAGCTCGGGACTAGCGGGGGTGGGGCAGTTCTTC.

V usage is TRBV11-2 and J usage is TRBJ2-1; 8 bases map to TRBD2. This CDR3 has 15 residues. Germline CDR1 and CDR2: SGHAT and FQNNGV. Germline trimming cut 3 bases from V and 1 base from J; bases unmatched to any gene: 2. The CDR3 DNA follows: TGTGCCAGCAGCTTGAGCGGGGGTTCCTACAATGAGCAGTTCTTC. Translating gives CASSLSGGSYNEQFF.

CDR3 amino acids: CASSLRFQETQYF. The CDR3 DNA is TGTGCCAGCAGCTTAAGGTTTCAGGAGACCCAGTACTTC. The chain uses TRBV7-7 and TRBJ2-5; unclear D gene. Trimming cost V 2 bases and J 5 bases, with 9 bases left between them. The CDR3 consists of 13 residues. The V gene's germline CDR1 is SSHAT and CDR2 FNYEAQ (reference sequence).

V and J are TRBV11-2 and TRBJ2-5; D ambiguous. Germline-derived CDR1 and CDR2 are SGHAT and FQNNGV. The CDR3 contains 13 residues. Trimming pared 6 bases from V and 2 bases from J, leaving 10 bases between. The CDR3: CASSSGSQETQYF. The CDR3, as DNA: TGTGCCAGCAGTTCCGGGTCACAAGAGACCCAGTACTTC.